This T cell receptor beta chain stems from a study of blood T cell repertoires in COVID-19 (TCRdb year 2020). Concerning the study at large: The collaborator samples originated in the United States, Italy and Spain and spanned the acute and convalescent phases of COVID-19. Nearly every sample came with metadata listing a de-identified subject ID, COVID-19 status, age in years and sex. The material from the prospective study consisted of cDNA or gDNA derived from T cells, B-cell-depleted T cells, or PBMCs. The samples were drawn from the first 160 participants of the ongoing ImmuneRACE study and from 950 to 1,500 subjects provided by 6 global collaborators. The repertoires were released in a freely available public database intended as a resource for research on the immune response to SARS-CoV-2. Subjects who had been exposed to COVID-19, were actively infected with it, or had recovered from it provided the deeply sampled blood TCRbeta repertoires that made up the dataset. Where available, HLA class I and class II types were obtained from metadata supplied by the sample provider rather than from assay-based typing.

The sample holds a few counts of this clone. This receptor's antigen is unknown. The sample holds no much larger clone one base away, and base qualities are not on file. The germline V end is reduced by 1 base and the J end by 3 bases; junction bases left unmatched: 5. CDR1 and CDR2 are read off the germline V gene as LGHNA and YNFKEQ. From the cysteine through the phenylalanine, the CDR3 covers 17 amino acids. Left in the record is the CDR3 DNA by itself, 51 bases read in frame from the first base. Collaborating institutions collected whole blood in K2EDTA tubes following their own protocols. Collaborator samples were shipped for TCRbeta analysis as frozen whole blood, isolated PBMCs, or DNA extracted from either sample type. TCRbeta CDR3 regions were amplified from genomic DNA by means of the immunoSEQ Assay, a bias-controlled multiplex PCR. Per the original workflow: Within the assay, amplification of reference gene primers was used to estimate how many nucleated cells each sample contained. To quantify the absolute abundance of each unique TCRbeta CDR3 rearrangement, sequence reads were collapsed and filtered. For each sample, productive Simpson clonality was calculated as the square root of Simpson's diversity index across productive rearrangements. TCRdb obtained this table from immuneACCESS and retained in-frame rearrangements with V and J assigned. These tables miss some clones; where compared with another copy, unresolved V genes account for less than half of the shortfall, and the remainder is unexplained. Clone size and the V and J calls come from that table; the DNA yielded D and trimming. The sample has roughly 200,000 clones on record, around 76% of them singletons. Roughly 8.8% of the sample rests with the top ten.

Here is what the overall study found, with its caveats: The amount of clinical and demographic metadata varied by source and participant and was provided uncurated.

Material for sequencing was peripheral blood. The sequence was obtained from a woman aged 50 to 60 with active or convalescent COVID-19. The chain uses TRBV4-2 and TRBJ1-6, with 8 junctional bases fitting TRBD1. The DNA sequence is TGTGCCAGCAGCCAAGGGACAGGGTCGGGCTATAATTCACCCCTCCACTTT. Its protein reads: CASSQGTGSGYNSPLHF.